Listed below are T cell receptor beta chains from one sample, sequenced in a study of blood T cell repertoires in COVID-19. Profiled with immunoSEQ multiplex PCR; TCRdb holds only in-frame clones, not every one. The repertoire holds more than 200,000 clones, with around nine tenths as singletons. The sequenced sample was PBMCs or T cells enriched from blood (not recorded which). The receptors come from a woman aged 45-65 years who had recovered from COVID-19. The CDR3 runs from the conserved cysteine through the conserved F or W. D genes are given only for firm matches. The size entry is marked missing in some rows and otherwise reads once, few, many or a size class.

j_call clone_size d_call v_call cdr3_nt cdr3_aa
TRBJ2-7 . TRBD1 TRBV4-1 TGCGCCAGCAGCCAAGCACACCAGGGGGCGCGCGAGCAGTACTTC CASSQAHQGAREQYF
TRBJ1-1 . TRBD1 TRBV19 TGTGCCAGCCGAACGACAGGGGGAGGCACTGAAGCTTTCTTT CASRTTGGGTEAFF
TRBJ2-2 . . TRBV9 TGTGCCAGCAGCCCCCTGACATCGAACACCGGGGAGCTGTTTTTT CASSPLTSNTGELFF
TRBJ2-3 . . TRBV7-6 TGTGCCAGCAGCGTAGAGAGGCCCGATACGCAGTATTTT CASSVERPDTQYF
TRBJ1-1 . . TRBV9 TGTGCCAGCAGCGTCTCTCTGGACAGCTACACTGAAGCTTTCTTT CASSVSLDSYTEAFF
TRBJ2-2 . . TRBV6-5 TGTGCCAGCTCCAGGTCCACCGGGGAGCTGTTTTTT CASSRSTGELFF
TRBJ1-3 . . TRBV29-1 TGCAGCGTCGATGACAACCTGATGGGAAACACCATATATTTT CSVDDNLMGNTIYF
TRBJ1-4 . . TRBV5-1 TGCGCCAGCAGCATGCAGGGTGATAAGGGAGAAAAACTGTTTTTT CASSMQGDKGEKLFF
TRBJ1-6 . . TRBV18 TGTGCCAGCTCACCAGGGAGGGACTCACCCCTCCACTTT CASSPGRDSPLHF
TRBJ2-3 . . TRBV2 TGTGCCAGCAGTGAAGAGGGGGCAGATACGCAGTATTTT CASSEEGADTQYF
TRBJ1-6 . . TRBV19 TGTGCCAGTAGGGTGCTAAGCTCCTATAATTCACCCCTCCACTTT CASRVLSSYNSPLHF
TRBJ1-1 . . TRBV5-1 TGCGCCAGCTCCCTAACAGATCTGAACACTGAAGCTTTCTTT CASSLTDLNTEAFF
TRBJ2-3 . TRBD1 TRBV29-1 TGCAGCGTTGGGAGTGGGACAGTAAAAGATACGCAGTATTTT CSVGSGTVKDTQYF
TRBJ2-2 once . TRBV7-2 TGTGCCAGCAGTTACCAGGGAACCGGGGAGCTGTTTTTT CASSYQGTGELFF
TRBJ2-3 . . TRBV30 TGTGCCTGGACCCAAGGGACTAGCACAGATACGCAGTATTTT CAWTQGTSTDTQYF
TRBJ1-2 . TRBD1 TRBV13 TGTGCCAGCAGCTTAGGATGGGACAGGGACTATGGCTACACCTTC CASSLGWDRDYGYTF
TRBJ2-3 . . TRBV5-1 TGCGCCAGCAGCTTACCGACAGAATTAGATACGCAGTATTTT CASSLPTELDTQYF
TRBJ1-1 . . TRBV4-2 TGTGCCAGCAGAACGTGGGGCGGTGTTGGCAACACTGAAGCTTTCTTT CASRTWGGVGNTEAFF
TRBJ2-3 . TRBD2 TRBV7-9 TGTGCCAGCTCAGCGGGAGTTGTAGATACGCAGTATTTT CASSAGVVDTQYF
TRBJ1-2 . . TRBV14 TGTGCCAGCAGCCAAGACAGGGTCTACGGCTACACCTTC CASSQDRVYGYTF
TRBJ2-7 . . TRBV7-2 TGTGCCAGCAGCTTCGCCCTCACATACTACGAGCAGTACTTC CASSFALTYYEQYF
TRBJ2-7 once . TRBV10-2 TGCGCCAGCAGTATAGCCGCCTACGAGCAGTACTTC CASSIAAYEQYF
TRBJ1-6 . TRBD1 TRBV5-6 TGTGCCAGCAGCACCCGGACAGGGCGCCAAAATTCACCCCTCCACTTT CASSTRTGRQNSPLHF
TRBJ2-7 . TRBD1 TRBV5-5 TGTGCCAGCAGTTATCGACAGGGACGCGACGAGCAGTACTTC CASSYRQGRDEQYF
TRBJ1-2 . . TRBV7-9 TGTGCCAGCAGCTTTGGGGAGTATGGCTACACCTTC CASSFGEYGYTF
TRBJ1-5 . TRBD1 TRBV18 TGTGCCAGCTCACCGTGGCAGGGGGATCAGCCCCAGCATTTT CASSPWQGDQPQHF
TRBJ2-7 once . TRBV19 TGTGCCAGTAGCCTCTTCAGGGACTCTATTATTTACGAGCAGTACTTC CASSLFRDSIIYEQYF
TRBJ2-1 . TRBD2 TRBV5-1 TGCGCCAGCAGCCGGACGGCGGGAGGGGATGAGCAGTTCTTC CASSRTAGGDEQFF
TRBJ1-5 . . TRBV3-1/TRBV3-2 TGTGCCAGCAGCCAACATAGGGACACAGTGCGGCCCCAGCATTTT CASSQHRDTVRPQHF
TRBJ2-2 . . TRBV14 TGTGCCAGCAGCCAAGTTCTCGGGACCGGGGAGCTGTTTTTT CASSQVLGTGELFF
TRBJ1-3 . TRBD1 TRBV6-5 TGTGCCAGCAGTCGAACAGGGGGCGTCGGAAACACCATATATTTT CASSRTGGVGNTIYF
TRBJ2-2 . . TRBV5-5 TGTGCCAGCAGCTTTTCTTGGGTCCGGGACTTGAACACCGGGGAGCTGTTTTTT CASSFSWVRDLNTGELFF
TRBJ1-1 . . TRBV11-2 TGTGCCAGCAGCCCCCCCCCTCTCAGGGGAAATTACACTGAAGCTTTCTTT CASSPPPLRGNYTEAFF
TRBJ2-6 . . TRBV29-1 TGCAGCGTTCAGGGTTCCTACTCTGGGGCCAACGTCCTGACTTTC CSVQGSYSGANVLTF
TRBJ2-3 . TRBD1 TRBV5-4 TGTGCCAGCAGCACAGGGGTTTCTACGCAGTATTTT CASSTGVSTQYF
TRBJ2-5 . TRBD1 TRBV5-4 TGTGCCAGCAGCCCCCGGGACAGGGAAGAGACCCAGTACTTC CASSPRDREETQYF
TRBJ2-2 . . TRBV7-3 TGTGCCAGCAGCTTGGGGCAGGGCACCGGGGAGCTGTTTTTT CASSLGQGTGELFF
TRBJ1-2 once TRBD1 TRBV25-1 TGTGCCAGCAGAGGACAGGACTTCTATGGCTACACCTTC CASRGQDFYGYTF
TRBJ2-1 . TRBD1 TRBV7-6 TGTGCCAGCAGCTTAATAGGGACAGGGGATAGCGGTGAGCAGTTCTTC CASSLIGTGDSGEQFF
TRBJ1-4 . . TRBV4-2 TGTGCCAGCAGCCAAGATAGGGGCAGCAATGAAAAACTGTTTTTT CASSQDRGSNEKLFF
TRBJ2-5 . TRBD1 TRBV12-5 TGTGCTAGTGGTCAGGACAGGGGGCCACAAGAGACCCAGTACTTC CASGQDRGPQETQYF
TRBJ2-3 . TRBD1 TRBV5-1 TGCGCCAGCAGCGGGCCCGGGACAGGAACTACAGATACGCAGTATTTT CASSGPGTGTTDTQYF
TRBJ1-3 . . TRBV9 TGTGCCAGCAGCGTAGACCCTGGCCTCTCTGGAAACACCATATATTTT CASSVDPGLSGNTIYF
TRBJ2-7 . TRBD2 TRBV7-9 TGTGCCAGCAGCTTCGCGGGAGAGACCTACGAGCAGTACTTC CASSFAGETYEQYF
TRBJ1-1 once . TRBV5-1 TGCGCCAGCAGACAAATACAGGGAGGGGTGAACACTGAAGCTTTCTTT CASRQIQGGVNTEAFF
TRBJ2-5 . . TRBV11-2 TGTGCCAGCAGCTCCACTAGGGGGTATGAGACCCAGTACTTC CASSSTRGYETQYF
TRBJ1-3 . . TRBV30 TGTGCCTGGAGTGTAGGGGGGGGCTGGTCTGGAAACACCATATATTTT CAWSVGGGWSGNTIYF
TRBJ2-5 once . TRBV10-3 TGTGCCACCGATCCAGGGCCAGGGTTCCAAGAGACCCAGTACTTC CATDPGPGFQETQYF
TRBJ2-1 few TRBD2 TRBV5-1 TGCGCCAGCAGCTCACCGGGACTAGCGGGCAATGAGCAGTTCTTC CASSSPGLAGNEQFF
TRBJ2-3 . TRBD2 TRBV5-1 TGCGCCAGCAGCTCGGGCCTAGCGGGAGGTGGAGATACGCAGTATTTT CASSSGLAGGGDTQYF